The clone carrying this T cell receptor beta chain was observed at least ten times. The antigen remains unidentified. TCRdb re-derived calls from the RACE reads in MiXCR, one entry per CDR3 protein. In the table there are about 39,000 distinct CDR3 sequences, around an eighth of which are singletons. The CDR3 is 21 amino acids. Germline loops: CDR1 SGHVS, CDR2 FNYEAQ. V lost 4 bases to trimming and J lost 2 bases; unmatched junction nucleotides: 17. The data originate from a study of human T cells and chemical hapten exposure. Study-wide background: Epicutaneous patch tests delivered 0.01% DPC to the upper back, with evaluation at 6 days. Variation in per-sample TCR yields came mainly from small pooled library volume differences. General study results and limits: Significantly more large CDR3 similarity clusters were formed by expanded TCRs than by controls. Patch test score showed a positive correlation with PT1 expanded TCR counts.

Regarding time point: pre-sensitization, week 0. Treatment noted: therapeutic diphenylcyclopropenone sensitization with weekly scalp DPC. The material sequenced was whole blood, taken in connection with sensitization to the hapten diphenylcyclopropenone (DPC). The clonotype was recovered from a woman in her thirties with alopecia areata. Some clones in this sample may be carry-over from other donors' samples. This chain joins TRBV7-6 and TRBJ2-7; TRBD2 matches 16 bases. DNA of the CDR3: TGTGCCAGCAGCTCTCGGTTCGGGGGACTAGCGGGAGGGCCTATCCCCTACGAGCAGTACTTC. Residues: CASSSRFGGLAGGPIPYEQYF.